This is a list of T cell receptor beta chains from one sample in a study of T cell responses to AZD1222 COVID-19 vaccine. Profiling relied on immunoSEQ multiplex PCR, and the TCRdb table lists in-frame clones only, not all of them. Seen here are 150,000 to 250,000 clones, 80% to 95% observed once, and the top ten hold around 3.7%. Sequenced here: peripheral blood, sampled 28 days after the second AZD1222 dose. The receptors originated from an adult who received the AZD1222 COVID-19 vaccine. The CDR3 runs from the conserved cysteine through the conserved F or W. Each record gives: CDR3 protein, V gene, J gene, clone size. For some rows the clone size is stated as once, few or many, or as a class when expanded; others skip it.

CASSVDRLAGMNIQYF,TRBV9,TRBJ2-4,NA
CASALAGGGGETQYF,TRBV7-2,TRBJ2-5,NA
CASSTDRATYEQYF,TRBV2,TRBJ2-7,NA
CASSQVRSPLPYGYTF,TRBV14,TRBJ1-2,NA
CASIRQGYEAFF,TRBV2,TRBJ1-1,once
CASSLMGFYNEQFF,TRBV28,TRBJ2-1,NA
CASSWESVGYGYTF,TRBV5-1,TRBJ1-2,NA
CASSLGRTGGADTQYF,TRBV5-8,TRBJ2-3,NA
CASSCSIPGLKNTGELFF,TRBV6-8,TRBJ2-2,once
CASSQARIFSSYNEQFF,TRBV14,TRBJ2-1,NA
CASSLSQVLNTEAFF,TRBV5-1,TRBJ1-1,NA
CASSLSDRAALHF,TRBV27,TRBJ1-6,NA
CASSIRRSSGNTIYF,TRBV19,TRBJ1-3,NA
CASSQGDTEAFF,TRBV4-1,TRBJ1-1,NA
CASSLRTGIAGELFF,TRBV11-2,TRBJ2-2,NA
CASSIVTNQETQYF,TRBV19,TRBJ2-5,NA
CASSVALGEPYEQYF,TRBV9,TRBJ2-7,NA
CASSVATRRGCQPQHF,TRBV9,TRBJ1-5,NA
CASSLLYGNTIYF,TRBV5-6,TRBJ1-3,NA
CATSRDHWYEQYF,TRBV15,TRBJ2-7,once
CASTRSINYGYTF,TRBV28,TRBJ1-2,NA
CASSQEATRAFYGYTF,TRBV4-1,TRBJ1-2,NA
CASSYTTSGFYNEQFF,TRBV11-2,TRBJ2-1,NA
CASSPQLDTQYF,TRBV19,TRBJ2-3,NA
CASSQEGRGDTQYF,TRBV4-3,TRBJ2-3,NA
CASTPDGTEKLFF,TRBV5-4,TRBJ1-4,NA
CASSLTGDFGYTF,TRBV7-2,TRBJ1-2,NA
CASSRIMPRLNSPLHF,TRBV3-1/TRBV3-2,TRBJ1-6,NA
CASWGGRPGELFF,TRBV28,TRBJ2-2,NA
CASSLAAGTAYGYTF,TRBV11-3,TRBJ1-2,few
CASSPLEGSYGYTF,TRBV18,TRBJ1-2,NA
CASSQSWDRSYEQYF,TRBV4-2,TRBJ2-7,NA
CASSLAGTRIYNEQFF,TRBV7-2,TRBJ2-1,NA
CASSLTGTGLYEQYF,TRBV14,TRBJ2-7,NA
CASSSWGTAGNTIYF,TRBV6-5,TRBJ1-3,NA
CASSLAQRAFF,TRBV28,TRBJ1-1,few
CASSLNEAGPYGYTF,TRBV6-5,TRBJ1-2,NA